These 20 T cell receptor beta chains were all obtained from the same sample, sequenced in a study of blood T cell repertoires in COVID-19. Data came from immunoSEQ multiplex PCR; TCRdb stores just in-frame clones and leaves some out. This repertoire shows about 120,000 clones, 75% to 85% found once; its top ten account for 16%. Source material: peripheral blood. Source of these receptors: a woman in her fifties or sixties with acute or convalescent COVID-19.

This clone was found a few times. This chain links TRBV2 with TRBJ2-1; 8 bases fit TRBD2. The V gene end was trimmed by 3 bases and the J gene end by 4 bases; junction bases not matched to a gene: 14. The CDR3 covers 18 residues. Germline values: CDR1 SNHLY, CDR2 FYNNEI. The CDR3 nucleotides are TGTGCCAGCAGTGACGGTGGGGGAGCGGGGGACCCTTACAATGAGCAGTTCTTC. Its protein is CASSDGGGAGDPYNEQFF.

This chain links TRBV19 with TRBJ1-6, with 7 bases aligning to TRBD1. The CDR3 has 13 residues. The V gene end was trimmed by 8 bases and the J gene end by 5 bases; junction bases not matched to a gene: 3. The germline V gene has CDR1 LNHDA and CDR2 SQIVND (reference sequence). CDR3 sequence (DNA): TGTGCCAGTTGGGACAGCGATAATTCACCCCTCCACTTT. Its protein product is CASWDSDNSPLHF.

This chain's CDR3 is CASSFSGDYTGELFF. The CDR3 nucleotides are TGTGCCAGCAGCTTTAGCGGGGATTACACCGGGGAGCTGTTTTTT. J is TRBJ2-2 and V is TRBV9; 8 bases fit TRBD2. Trimming removed 4 bases from V and 3 bases from J; junction bases left unmatched: 5. Germline V lookup: CDR1 SGDLS, CDR2 YYNGEE. This CDR3 is 15 amino acids long.

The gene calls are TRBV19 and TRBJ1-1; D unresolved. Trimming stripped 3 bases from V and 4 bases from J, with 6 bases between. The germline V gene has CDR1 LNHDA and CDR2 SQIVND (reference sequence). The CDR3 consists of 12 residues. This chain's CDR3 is CASSISPTEAFF. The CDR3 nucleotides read TGTGCCAGTAGTATTAGTCCCACTGAAGCTTTCTTT.

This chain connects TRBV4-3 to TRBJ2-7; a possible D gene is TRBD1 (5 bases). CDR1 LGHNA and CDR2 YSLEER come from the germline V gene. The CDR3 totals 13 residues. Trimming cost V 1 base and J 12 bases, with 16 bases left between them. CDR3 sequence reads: CASSQGAGQGTYF. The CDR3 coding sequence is TGCGCCAGCAGCCAAGGAGCTGGGCAGGGAACGTACTTC.

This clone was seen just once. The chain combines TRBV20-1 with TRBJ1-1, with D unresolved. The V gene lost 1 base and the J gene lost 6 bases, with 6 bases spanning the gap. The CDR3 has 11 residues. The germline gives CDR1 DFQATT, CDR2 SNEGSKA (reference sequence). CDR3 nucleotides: TGCAGTGCTAGAGTTCCCTCTGAAGCTTTCTTT. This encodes CSARVPSEAFF.

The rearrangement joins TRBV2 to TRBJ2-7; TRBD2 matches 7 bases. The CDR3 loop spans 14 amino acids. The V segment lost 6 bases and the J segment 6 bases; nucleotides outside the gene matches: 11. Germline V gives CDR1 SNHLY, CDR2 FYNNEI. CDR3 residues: CASSDADWGGEQYF. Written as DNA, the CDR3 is TGTGCCAGCAGCGACGCCGACTGGGGGGGCGAGCAGTACTTC.

The CDR3: CASRPSYQEELFF. CDR3 nucleotides: TGTGCCAGCAGACCTAGTTACCAAGAGGAGCTGTTTTTT. This chain joins TRBV6-5 and TRBJ2-2; no definite D call. Looked up from germline, CDR1 is MNHEY and CDR2 is SVGAGI. V was pared by 6 bases and J by 10 bases, with 15 bases between. The CDR3 extends over 13 amino acids.

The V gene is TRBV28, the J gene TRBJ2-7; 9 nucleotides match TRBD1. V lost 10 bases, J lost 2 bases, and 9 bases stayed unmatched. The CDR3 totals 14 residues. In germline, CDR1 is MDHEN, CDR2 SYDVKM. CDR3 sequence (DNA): TGTGCCACCACCGGGACAGGGCCCCCCTACGAGCAGTACTTC. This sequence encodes CATTGTGPPYEQYF.

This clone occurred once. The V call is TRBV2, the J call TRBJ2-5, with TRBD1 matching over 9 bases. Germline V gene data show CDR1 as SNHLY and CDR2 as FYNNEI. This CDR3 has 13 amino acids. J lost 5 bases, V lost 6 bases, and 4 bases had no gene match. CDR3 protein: CASRDRGGETQYF. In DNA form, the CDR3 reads TGTGCCAGCAGGGACAGGGGAGGGGAGACCCAGTACTTC. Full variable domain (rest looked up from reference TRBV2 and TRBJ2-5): EPEVTQTPSHQVTQMGQEVILRCVPISNHLYFYWYRQILGQKVEFLVSFYNNEISEKSEIFDDQFSVERPDGSNFTLKIRSTKLEDSAMYFCASRDRGGETQYFGPGTRLLVL.

CDR3 protein: CAINRAGGPGANVLTF. The CDR3 nucleotides are TGTGCCATCAATAGGGCGGGGGGCCCTGGGGCCAACGTCCTGACTTTC. The chain recombines TRBV10-3 with TRBJ2-6; the match to TRBD2 covers 8 bases. Germline V lookup: CDR1 ENHRY, CDR2 SYGVKD. Trimming took 7 bases from V and 2 from J; bases not matched to a gene: 7. The CDR3 runs to 16 residues.

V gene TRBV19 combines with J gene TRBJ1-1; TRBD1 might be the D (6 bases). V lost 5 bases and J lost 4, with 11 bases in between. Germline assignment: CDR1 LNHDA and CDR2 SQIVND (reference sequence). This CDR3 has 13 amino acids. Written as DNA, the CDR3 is TGTGCCAGTAGTTTACAAGGGGGCACTGAAGCTTTCTTT. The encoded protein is CASSLQGGTEAFF.

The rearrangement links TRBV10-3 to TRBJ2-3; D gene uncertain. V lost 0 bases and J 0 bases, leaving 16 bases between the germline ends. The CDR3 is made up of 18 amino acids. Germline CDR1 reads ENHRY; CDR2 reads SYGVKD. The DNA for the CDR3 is TGTGCCATCAGTGAGTCGCTGGTCCTAGACCTAAGCACAGATACGCAGTATTTT. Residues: CAISESLVLDLSTDTQYF.

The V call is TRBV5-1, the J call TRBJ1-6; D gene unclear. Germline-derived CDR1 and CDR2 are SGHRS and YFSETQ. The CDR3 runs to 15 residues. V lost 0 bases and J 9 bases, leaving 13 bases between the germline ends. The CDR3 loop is CASSLGQVLSSPLHF. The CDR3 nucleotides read TGCGCCAGCAGCTTGGGCCAGGTACTGAGTTCACCCCTCCACTTT.

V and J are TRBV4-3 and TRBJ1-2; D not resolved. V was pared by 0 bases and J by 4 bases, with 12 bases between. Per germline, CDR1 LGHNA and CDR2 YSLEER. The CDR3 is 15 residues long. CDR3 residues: CASSQDGGWLYGYTF. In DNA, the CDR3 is TGCGCCAGCAGCCAAGATGGAGGCTGGCTCTATGGCTACACCTTC.

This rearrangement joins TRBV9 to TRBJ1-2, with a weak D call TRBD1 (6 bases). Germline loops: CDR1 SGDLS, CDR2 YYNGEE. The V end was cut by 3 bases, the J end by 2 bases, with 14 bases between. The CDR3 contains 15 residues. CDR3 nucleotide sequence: TGTGCCAGCAGCGCCCTCGGACAGACGAACTATGGCTACACCTTC. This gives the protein CASSALGQTNYGYTF. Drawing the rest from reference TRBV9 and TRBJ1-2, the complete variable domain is DSGVTQTPKHLITATGQRVTLRCSPRSGDLSVYWYQQSLDQGLQFLIQYYNGEERAKGNILERFSAQQFPDLHSELNLSSLELGDSALYFCASSALGQTNYGYTFGSGTRLTVV.

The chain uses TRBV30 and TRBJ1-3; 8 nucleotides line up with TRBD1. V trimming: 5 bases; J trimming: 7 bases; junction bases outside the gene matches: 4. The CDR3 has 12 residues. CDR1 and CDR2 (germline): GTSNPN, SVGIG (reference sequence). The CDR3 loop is CAWDRDRNTIYF. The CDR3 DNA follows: TGTGCCTGGGATCGGGACAGGAACACCATATATTTT. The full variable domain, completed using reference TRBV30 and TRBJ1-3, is SQTIHQWPATLVQPVGSPLSLECTVEGTSNPNLYWYRQAAGRGLQLLFYSVGIGQISSEVPQNLSASRPQDRQFILSSKKLLLSDSGFYLCAWDRDRNTIYFGEGSWLTVV.

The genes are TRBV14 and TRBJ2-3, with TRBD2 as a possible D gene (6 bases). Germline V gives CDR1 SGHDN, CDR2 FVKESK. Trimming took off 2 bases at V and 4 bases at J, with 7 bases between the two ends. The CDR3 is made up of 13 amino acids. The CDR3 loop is CASSQSGADTQYF. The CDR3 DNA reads TGTGCCAGCAGCCAATCGGGGGCAGATACGCAGTATTTT. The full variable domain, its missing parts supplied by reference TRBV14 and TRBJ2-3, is EAGVTQFPSHSVIEKGQTVTLRCDPISGHDNLYWYRRVMGKEIKFLLHFVKESKQDESGMPNNRFLAERTGGTYSTLKVQPAELEDSGVYFCASSQSGADTQYFGPGTRLTVL.

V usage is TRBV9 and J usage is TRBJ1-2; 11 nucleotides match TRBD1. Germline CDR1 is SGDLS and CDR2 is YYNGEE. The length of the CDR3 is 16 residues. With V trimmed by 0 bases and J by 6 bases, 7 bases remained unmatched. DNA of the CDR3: TGTGCCAGCAGCGTAGACGGGACAGGGGGGTTGGATGGCTACACCTTC. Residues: CASSVDGTGGLDGYTF.

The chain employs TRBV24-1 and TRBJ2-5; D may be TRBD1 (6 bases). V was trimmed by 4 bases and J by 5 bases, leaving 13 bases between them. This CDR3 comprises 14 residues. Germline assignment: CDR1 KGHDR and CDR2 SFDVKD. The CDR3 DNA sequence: TGTGCCACCAGTGAACCTACAGGGAGCGAGACCCAGTACTTC. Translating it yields CATSEPTGSETQYF.